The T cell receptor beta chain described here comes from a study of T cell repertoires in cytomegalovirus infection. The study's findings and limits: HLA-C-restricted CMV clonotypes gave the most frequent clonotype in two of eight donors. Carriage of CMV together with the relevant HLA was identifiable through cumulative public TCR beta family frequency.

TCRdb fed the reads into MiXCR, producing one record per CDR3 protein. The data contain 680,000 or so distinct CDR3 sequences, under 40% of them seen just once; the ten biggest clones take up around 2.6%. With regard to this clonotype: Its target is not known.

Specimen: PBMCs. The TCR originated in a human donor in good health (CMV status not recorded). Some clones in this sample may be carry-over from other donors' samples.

The CDR3 nucleotides are TGTGCCAGTATGTGGGACAGGGGTTTCACCGGGGAGCTGTTTTTT. Its protein is CASMWDRGFTGELFF. The chain is built from TRBV19 and TRBJ2-2, with TRBD1 identical over 10 bases. Trimming at V came to 7 bases and at J to 4 bases, leaving 6 bases not matched to a gene. This CDR3 region has 15 residues. Germline V gives CDR1 LNHDA, CDR2 SQIVND (reference sequence).